These 25 T cell receptor beta chains share one sample of origin, sequenced in a study of blood T cell repertoires in COVID-19. Sequencing was performed with immunoSEQ multiplex PCR; in TCRdb, only in-frame clones are kept and a portion is missing. The table records fewer than 80,000 clones, about 86% of them present only once. The sequenced sample consisted of peripheral blood. These receptors were collected from a man older than 75 with COVID-19, enrolled during active disease.

J is TRBJ1-2 and V is TRBV7-9, with TRBD1 identical over 11 bases. Unmatched junction bases numbered 2, after V lost 7 bases and J lost 4 bases. The CDR3 spans 13 residues. Germline-derived CDR1 and CDR2 are SEHNR and FQNEAQ (reference sequence). CDR3 protein: CASTGQGAYGYTF. The CDR3 nucleotides are TGTGCCAGCACCGGACAGGGGGCCTATGGCTACACCTTC.

The chain recombines TRBV19 with TRBJ2-1, with D perhaps matching TRBD2 (6 bases). The germline CDR1 and CDR2 sequences are LNHDA and SQIVND (reference sequence). The CDR3 loop spans 14 amino acids. The ends were cut back, 6 bases at V and 6 bases at J, with 15 bases in the middle. As DNA, the CDR3 is TGTGCCAGTAGGAAGACTAGTGAGATCAATGAGCAGTTCTTC. Amino acids: CASRKTSEINEQFF.

This clone was seen only once. V usage is TRBV28 and J usage is TRBJ2-7; D unclear. V was trimmed by 3 bases and J by 0 bases, leaving 9 bases between them. The CDR3 is made up of 14 amino acids. Germline values: CDR1 MDHEN, CDR2 SYDVKM. CDR3 amino acids: CASSFTGFSYEQYF. The CDR3 DNA follows: TGTGCCAGCAGTTTCACCGGTTTCTCCTACGAGCAGTACTTC. Together with reference TRBV28 and TRBJ2-7, the CDR3 gives the full variable domain: DVKVTQSSRYLVKRTGEKVFLECVQDMDHENMFWYRQDPGLGLRLIYFSYDVKMKEKGDIPEGYSVSREKKERFSLILESASTNQTSMYLCASSFTGFSYEQYFGPGTRLTVT.

The genes are TRBV9 and TRBJ2-5; D unclear. CDR1 SGDLS and CDR2 YYNGEE come from the germline V gene. The CDR3 runs 14 residues. Trimming cost V 4 bases and J 5 bases, with 15 bases left between them. CDR3 bases: TGTGCCAGCAGCTTCTCTCCCGCGGCGGAGACCCAGTACTTC. The encoded protein is CASSFSPAAETQYF.

This clone occurred once. The CDR3 sequence: CASSLGESPLHF. CDR3 nucleotide sequence: TGTGCCAGCAGTTTAGGGGAATCACCCCTCCACTTT. This sequence joins TRBV6-5 and TRBJ1-6, with D possibly being TRBD1 (5 bases). The V end lost 4 bases, the J end lost 10 bases, and 8 bases lay between the germline ends. Germline values: CDR1 MNHEY, CDR2 SVGAGI. CDR3 length: 12 amino acids.

The chain combines TRBV28 with TRBJ2-4; the match to TRBD1 covers 8 bases. Germline V lookup: CDR1 MDHEN, CDR2 SYDVKM. J gave up 13 bases and V 4 bases, and 3 bases lay outside the gene matches. This CDR3 has 11 residues. DNA of the CDR3: TGTGCCAGCAGTTCCTGGACAGGGCAGTACTTC. As protein: CASSSWTGQYF.

V and J are TRBV21-1 and TRBJ1-6; the tabulated D call, TRBD1, remains unverified against the DNA. TRBV21-1 is a pseudogene segment. The CDR3 totals 18 residues. CDR3 sequence reads: CASSKKWGYRGADSPLHF. The CDR3 nucleotides are TGTGCCAGCAGCAAAAAGTGGGGCTATCGTGGGGCGGACTCACCCCTCCACTTT.

V gene TRBV19 combines with J gene TRBJ1-1, with 12 bases identical to TRBD1. The CDR3 is made up of 18 amino acids. Germline assignment: CDR1 LNHDA and CDR2 SQIVND (reference sequence). With V trimmed by 4 bases and J by 2 bases, 11 bases remained unmatched. Here the CDR3 reads CASSTFTGTGGHNTEAFF. The CDR3 DNA reads TGTGCCAGTAGTACTTTCACCGGGACAGGGGGCCATAACACTGAAGCTTTCTTT.

This clone is a singleton in its sample. This chain joins TRBV5-6 and TRBJ2-1; 9 bases are a match to TRBD1. The trim removed 1 base at V and 7 bases at J, leaving 9 bases unmatched. This CDR3 region has 16 residues. Germline V CDR1 and CDR2: SGHDT, YYEEEE. Here the CDR3 reads CASSLPLDRGKNEQFF. In DNA, the CDR3 is TGTGCCAGCAGCTTGCCTTTGGACAGGGGAAAAAATGAGCAGTTCTTC.

The J gene is TRBJ1-4, the V gene TRBV18, with 9 bases identical to TRBD1. The V and J ends lost 3 bases and 6 bases, in that order; junction bases with no gene match: 5. This CDR3 has 15 residues. Germline V gene sequence: CDR1 KGHSH, CDR2 LQKENI. The CDR3 loop is CASSPGDREDEKLFF. The CDR3 DNA reads TGTGCCAGCTCACCCGGGGACAGGGAAGATGAAAAACTGTTTTTT.

Details on this clone: At one boundary the junction diverges from the germline segment, which might be a read error. CDR3 DNA: TGCGCCAGCAGCTTTGGCGGGGCGTCCCAAGGGACCCAGTACTTC. It encodes CASSFGGASQGTQYF. This chain links TRBV5-1 with TRBJ2-5; D possibly corresponds to TRBD2 (6 bases). The CDR3 length is 15 residues. Germline loops: CDR1 SGHRS, CDR2 YFSETQ.

The chain joins TRBV5-1 to TRBJ2-3; possible D gene TRBD1, 6 bases. Germline V gene lookup returns CDR1 SGHRS and CDR2 YFSETQ. V lost 0 bases to trimming and J lost 6 bases, with 17 bases between them. CDR3 length: 16 residues. The CDR3 coding sequence is TGCGCCAGCAGCTTGGAGGCAGGGGCCTTCGGGGATACGCAGTATTTT. It is translated as CASSLEAGAFGDTQYF. The complete variable domain, with remaining parts taken from reference TRBV5-1 and TRBJ2-3, reads KAGVTQTPRYLIKTRGQQVTLSCSPISGHRSVSWYQQTPGQGLQFLFEYFSETQRNKGNFPGRFSGRQFSNSRSEMNVSTLELGDSALYLCASSLEAGAFGDTQYFGPGTRLTVL.

The genes are TRBV19 and TRBJ2-7, with D hard to call. Trimming removed 6 bases from V and 2 bases from J, with 11 bases in between. CDR3 length equals 13 residues. Per germline, CDR1 LNHDA and CDR2 SQIVND (reference sequence). The CDR3 sequence: CASRSAKTYEQYF. As DNA, the CDR3 is TGTGCCAGTAGATCCGCGAAAACCTACGAGCAGTACTTC.

The rearrangement joins TRBV12-5 to TRBJ1-4, with TRBD1 identical over 9 bases. Trimming at V came to 6 bases and at J to 4 bases, leaving 6 bases not matched to a gene. The CDR3 length is 15 residues. Germline assignment: CDR1 LGHNT and CDR2 FRNRAP. Here the CDR3 reads CASGSGQGGNEKLFF. CDR3 nucleotides: TGTGCTAGTGGCTCGGGACAGGGTGGTAATGAAAAACTGTTTTTT.

This chain links TRBV6-4 with TRBJ2-3, with a weak D call TRBD1 (5 bases). From germline, CDR1 is MRHNA and CDR2 SNTAGT. Trimming stripped 2 bases from V and 5 bases from J, with 11 bases between. This CDR3 region has 14 residues. Here the CDR3 DNA reads TGTGCCAGCAGTGACAGGGGTATTCGAGATACGCAGTATTTT. This translates into CASSDRGIRDTQYF.

This clone was observed a single time. CDR3 protein: CASSTTSVTYEQYF. The CDR3, as DNA: TGTGCCAGTAGTACCACTAGCGTTACCTACGAGCAGTACTTC. The chain employs TRBV19 and TRBJ2-7; 7 nucleotides line up with TRBD2. The germline gives CDR1 LNHDA, CDR2 SQIVND (reference sequence). Unmatched junction bases numbered 5, after V lost 4 bases and J lost 2 bases. The CDR3 length is 14 residues.

V gene TRBV9 combines with J gene TRBJ1-2; D perhaps matches TRBD1 (5 bases). Germline V gene sequence: CDR1 SGDLS, CDR2 YYNGEE. The ends were cut back, 3 bases at V and 5 bases at J, with 20 bases in the middle. This CDR3 is built from 16 residues. CDR3 nucleotide sequence: TGTGCCAGCAGCGACAATTTGGACCGACGGGGGTATGGCTACACCTTC. Translating it yields CASSDNLDRRGYGYTF.

This clone has a handful of counts. CDR3 nucleotide sequence: TGCGCCAGCAGCCCCCGGGGGGGGGCTATCAATCAGCCCCAGCATTTT. Its translation: CASSPRGGAINQPQHF. The J gene is TRBJ1-5, the V gene TRBV4-1; maybe TRBD1 (6 bases). Germline V gene sequence: CDR1 MGHRA, CDR2 YSYEKL. V was pared by 4 bases and J by 3 bases, with 16 bases between. This CDR3 region has 16 residues.

V gene TRBV10-3 combines with J gene TRBJ1-3, with D perhaps matching TRBD1 (5 bases). V lost 6 bases to trimming and J lost 4 bases, with 19 bases between them. The length of the CDR3 is 16 residues. Germline assignment: CDR1 ENHRY and CDR2 SYGVKD. Written as DNA, the CDR3 is TGTGCCATCAGCCCCTCGACCGGCGGGGCCGGAAACACCATATATTTT. Protein: CAISPSTGGAGNTIYF.

This clone has a single count. V usage is TRBV18 and J usage is TRBJ2-3; 8 bases map to TRBD1. J was trimmed by 2 bases and V by 6 bases; bases with no gene match: 10. From germline, CDR1 is KGHSH and CDR2 LQKENI. This CDR3 has 16 residues. The DNA for the CDR3 is TGTGCCAGCTCTTCTGGGCGACAGGGGCACACAGATACGCAGTATTTT. Protein product: CASSSGRQGHTDTQYF. The whole variable domain, remainder taken from reference TRBV18 and TRBJ2-3, is NAGVMQNPRHLVRRRGQEARLRCSPMKGHSHVYWYRQLPEEGLKFMVYLQKENIIDESGMPKERFSAEFPKEGPSILRIQQVVRGDSAAYFCASSSGRQGHTDTQYFGPGTRLTVL.

In its sample, this clone was seen a few times. This chain connects TRBV12-3 or TRBV12-4 to TRBJ1-2; D remains unclear. V shed 1 base and J shed 6 bases, with 9 bases lying between them. CDR3 length: 13 amino acids. The CDR3 nucleotides are TGTGCCAGCAGTTTAGGGGCAGTGGATGGCTACACCTTC. Protein sequence: CASSLGAVDGYTF.

This clone was found a few times. This sequence joins TRBV11-2 and TRBJ1-5; D ambiguous. The V gene's germline CDR1 is SGHAT and CDR2 FQNNGV. V was pared by 5 bases and J by 9 bases, with 23 bases between. CDR3 size: 16 residues. CDR3 amino acids: CASSPLHGKDYPPQHF. DNA for the CDR3: TGTGCCAGCAGCCCCTTACACGGCAAGGACTATCCGCCCCAGCATTTT.

V gene TRBV5-1 combines with J gene TRBJ1-6; 7 bases are shared with TRBD1. V lost 6 bases, J lost 8 bases, and 5 bases stayed unmatched. The CDR3 spans 13 residues. CDR1 and CDR2 from the germline V gene are SGHRS and YFSETQ. The CDR3 sequence is CASTGTEYSPLHF. The CDR3 nucleotides are TGCGCCAGCACCGGGACAGAGTATTCACCCCTCCACTTT.

The chain links TRBV11-3 to TRBJ2-7; D may be TRBD1 (6 bases). V shed 5 bases and J shed 4 bases, with 12 bases lying between them. The germline V gene encodes CDR1 SGHNT and CDR2 YENEEA. The CDR3 extends over 13 amino acids. The CDR3 here is CASSPSGVYEQYF. As DNA, the CDR3 is TGTGCCAGCAGCCCCTCAGGGGTTTACGAGCAGTACTTC.

CDR3 in amino acids: CSVGGTGYEQYF. In DNA form, the CDR3 reads TGCAGCGTTGGGGGGACAGGCTACGAGCAGTACTTC. V is TRBV29-1 and J is TRBJ2-7, with 8 bases aligning to TRBD1. With V trimmed by 4 bases and J by 3 bases, 2 bases remained unmatched. Per germline, CDR1 SQVTM and CDR2 ANQGSEA. This CDR3 is 12 amino acids long.